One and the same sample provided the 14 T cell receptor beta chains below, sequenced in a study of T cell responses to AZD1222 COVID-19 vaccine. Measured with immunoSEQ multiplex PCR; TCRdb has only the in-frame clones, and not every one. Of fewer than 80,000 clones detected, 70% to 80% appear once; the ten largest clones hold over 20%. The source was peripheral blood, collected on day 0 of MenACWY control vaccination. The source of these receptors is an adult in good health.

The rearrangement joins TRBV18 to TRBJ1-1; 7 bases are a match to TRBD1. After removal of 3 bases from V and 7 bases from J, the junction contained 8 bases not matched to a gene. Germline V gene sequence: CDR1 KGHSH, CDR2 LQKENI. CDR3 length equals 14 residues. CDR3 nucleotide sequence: TGTGCCAGCTCACCGCCGGGGGACAGACGTGAAGCTTTCTTT. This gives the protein CASSPPGDRREAFF.

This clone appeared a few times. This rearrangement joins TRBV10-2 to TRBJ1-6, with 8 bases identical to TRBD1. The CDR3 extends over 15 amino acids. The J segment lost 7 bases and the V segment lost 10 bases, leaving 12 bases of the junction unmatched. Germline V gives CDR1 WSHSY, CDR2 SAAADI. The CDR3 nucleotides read TGCGCCACCTCTTACAGGGGGGCTTACAATTCACCCCTCCACTTT. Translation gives CATSYRGAYNSPLHF.

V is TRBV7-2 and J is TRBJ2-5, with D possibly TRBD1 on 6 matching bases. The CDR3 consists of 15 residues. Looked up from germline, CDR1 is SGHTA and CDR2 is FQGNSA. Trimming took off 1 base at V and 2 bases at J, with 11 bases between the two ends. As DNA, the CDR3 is TGTGCCAGCAGCTTAGTAGGGGGAGCACAAGAGACCCAGTACTTC. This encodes CASSLVGGAQETQYF. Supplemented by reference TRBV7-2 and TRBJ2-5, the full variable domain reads GAGVSQSPSNKVTEKGKDVELRCDPISGHTALYWYRQSLGQGLEFLIYFQGNSAPDKSGLPSDRFSAERTGGSVSTLTIQRTQQEDSAVYLCASSLVGGAQETQYFGPGTRLLVL.

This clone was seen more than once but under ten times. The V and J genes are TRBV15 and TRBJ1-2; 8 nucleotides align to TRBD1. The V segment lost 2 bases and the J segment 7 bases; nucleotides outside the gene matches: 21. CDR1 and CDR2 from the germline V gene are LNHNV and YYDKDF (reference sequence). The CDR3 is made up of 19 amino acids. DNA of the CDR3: TGTGCCACCAGCAGACCAGACTTGAGGGACAGGTCCGGCTCATCTGGCTACACCTTC. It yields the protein CATSRPDLRDRSGSSGYTF.

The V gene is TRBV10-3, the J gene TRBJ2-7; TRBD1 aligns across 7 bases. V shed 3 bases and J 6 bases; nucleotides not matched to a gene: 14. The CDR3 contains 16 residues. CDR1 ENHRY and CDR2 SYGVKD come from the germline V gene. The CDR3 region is CAISDPPTGKGLEQYF. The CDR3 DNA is TGTGCCATCAGTGACCCTCCGACAGGGAAAGGGCTCGAGCAGTACTTC.

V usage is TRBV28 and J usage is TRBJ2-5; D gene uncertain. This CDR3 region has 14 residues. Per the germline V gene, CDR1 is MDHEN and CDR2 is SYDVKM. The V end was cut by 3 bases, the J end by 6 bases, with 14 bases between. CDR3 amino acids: CASSLSLSQQTQYF. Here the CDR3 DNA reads TGTGCCAGCAGTTTGAGCCTTAGTCAACAGACCCAGTACTTC.

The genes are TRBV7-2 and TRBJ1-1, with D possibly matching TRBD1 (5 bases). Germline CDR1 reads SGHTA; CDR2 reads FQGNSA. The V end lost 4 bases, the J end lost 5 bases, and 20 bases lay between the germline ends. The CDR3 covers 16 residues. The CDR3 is CASSSRGRAKGTEAFF. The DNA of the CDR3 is TGTGCCAGCAGCTCCCGGGGGAGGGCGAAGGGAACTGAAGCTTTCTTT.

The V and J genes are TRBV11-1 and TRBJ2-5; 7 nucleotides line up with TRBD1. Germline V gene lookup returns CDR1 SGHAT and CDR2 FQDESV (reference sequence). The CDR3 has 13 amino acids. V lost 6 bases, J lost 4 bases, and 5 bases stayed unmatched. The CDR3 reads CASRKAGGETQYF. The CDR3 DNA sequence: TGTGCCAGCAGAAAGGCAGGGGGAGAGACCCAGTACTTC.

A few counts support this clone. This chain's CDR3 is CASSLGGREAFF. The CDR3 nucleotides are TGTGCCAGCAGCTTGGGGGGAAGAGAAGCTTTCTTT. The chain joins TRBV11-3 to TRBJ1-1; D might be TRBD1 (5 bases). The V end was cut by 3 bases, the J end by 8 bases, with 10 bases between. In germline, CDR1 is SGHNT, CDR2 YENEEA. This CDR3 is 12 amino acids long.

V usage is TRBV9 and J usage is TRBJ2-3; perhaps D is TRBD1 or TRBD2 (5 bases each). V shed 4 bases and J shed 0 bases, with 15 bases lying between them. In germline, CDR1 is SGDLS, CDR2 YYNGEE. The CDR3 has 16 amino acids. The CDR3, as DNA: TGTGCCAGCAGCATGGGGGTTGCTTTGAGCACAGATACGCAGTATTTT. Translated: CASSMGVALSTDTQYF.

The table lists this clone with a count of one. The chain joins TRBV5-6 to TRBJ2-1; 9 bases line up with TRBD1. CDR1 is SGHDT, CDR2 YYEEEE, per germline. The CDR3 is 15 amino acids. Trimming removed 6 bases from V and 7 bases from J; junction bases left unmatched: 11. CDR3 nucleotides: TGTGCCAGCAACCCCCCGGGGACAGGGAAGAATGAGCAGTTCTTC. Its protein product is CASNPPGTGKNEQFF.

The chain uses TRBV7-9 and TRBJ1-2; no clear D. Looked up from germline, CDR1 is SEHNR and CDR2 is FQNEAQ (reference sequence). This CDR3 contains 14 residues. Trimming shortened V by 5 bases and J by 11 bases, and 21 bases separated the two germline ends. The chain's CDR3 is CASSKGMDGERYTF. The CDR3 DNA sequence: TGTGCCAGCAGCAAGGGTATGGACGGTGAGCGGTACACCTTC.

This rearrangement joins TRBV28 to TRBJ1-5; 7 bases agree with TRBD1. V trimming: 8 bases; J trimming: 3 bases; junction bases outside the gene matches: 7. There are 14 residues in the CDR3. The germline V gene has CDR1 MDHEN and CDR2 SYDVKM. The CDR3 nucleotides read TGTGCCAGCCTTGACAGGGATGACAATCAGCCCCAGCATTTT. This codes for CASLDRDDNQPQHF.

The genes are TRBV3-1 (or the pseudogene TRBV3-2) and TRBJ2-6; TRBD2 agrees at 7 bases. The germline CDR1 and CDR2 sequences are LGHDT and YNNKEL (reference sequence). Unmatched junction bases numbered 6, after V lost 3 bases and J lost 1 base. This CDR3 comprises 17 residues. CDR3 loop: CASSQGLRRSGANVLTF. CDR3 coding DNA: TGTGCCAGCAGCCAGGGACTAAGGCGGTCTGGGGCCAACGTCCTGACTTTC.